This TCR beta chain was captured by sequencing in a study of beta chain features in type 1 diabetes. Across the whole study: Taken together, all samples contributed nearly 110 million examined sorted cells.

With regard to this clone: Its antigen is not identified.

CDR1 and CDR2 from the germline V gene are MNHEY and SVGAGI. The CDR3 has 14 residues. Trimming took off 7 bases at V and 9 bases at J, with 21 bases between the two ends. Per donor, one heparinised blood draw averaged about 116 mL. All of the sorted populations showed purity greater than 95%. Study results and limitations: In every one of the four CD4+ subsets, TCRB CDR3s were moderately but significantly shorter in Type 1 diabetes patients.

Every bit of the isolated RNA underwent reverse transcription, so sequencing read expressed TCRB transcripts. Naive, central memory and regulatory T cell samples averaged about 3.3 million immunoSEQ reads each. Assay used: immunoSEQ multiplex PCR; TCRdb lists only in-frame clones, some missing. The table includes approximately 600,000 clones, 12% detected once. This clonotype was obtained from a man aged 30 to 45 with type 1 diabetes. The chain uses TRBV6-5 and TRBJ2-5; tentatively, D is TRBD1 (6 bases). Sequencing used naive CD4+ T cells from blood. The CDR3 region has the DNA TGTGCCAGCACTCCTTCGGGACACCCCAGGTCCCAGTACTTC. It specifies CASTPSGHPRSQYF.